This T cell receptor (beta chain) derives from a study of human T cells and chemical hapten exposure. The time point was: pre-sensitization, week 0. Treatment described: therapeutic diphenylcyclopropenone sensitization with weekly scalp DPC. Per germline, CDR1 SGHTA and CDR2 FQGNSA. The CDR3 sequence is 17 residues long. V was clipped by 5 bases and J by 2 bases, with 18 bases between them. One entry per CDR3 protein results from TCRdb running MiXCR on the RACE reads. The sample lists 95,000 to 150,000 distinct CDR3 sequences; roughly 13% were seen once. Sequencing used whole blood, obtained in connection with sensitization to the hapten diphenylcyclopropenone (DPC). This chain links TRBV7-2 with TRBJ2-2, with D perhaps TRBD2 (6 bases). The clonotype comes from a woman younger than 35 with alopecia areata. Some clones in this sample may be carry-over from other donors' samples. The CDR3 loop reads CASSDPRAGTNTGELFF. CDR3 coding DNA: TGTGCCAGCAGCGACCCGCGAGCAGGGACTAACACCGGGGAGCTGTTTTTT. The full variable domain, with the rest looked up from reference TRBV7-2 and TRBJ2-2, is GAGVSQSPSNKVTEKGKDVELRCDPISGHTALYWYRQSLGQGLEFLIYFQGNSAPDKSGLPSDRFSAERTGGSVSTLTIQRTQQEDSAVYLCASSDPRAGTNTGELFFGEGSRLTVL.